This entry features one T cell receptor (beta chain) sequence. Only in-frame clones appear in the TCRdb table, and some are missing; sequencing was by immunoSEQ multiplex PCR. The table records around 72,000 clones, 75% to 90% of them present only once. The data derive from a study of OX40 agonist ivuxolimab in advanced cancers. The germline CDR1 and CDR2 sequences are SQVTM and ANQGSEA. The junction had 13 bases not matched to a gene; V was cut back by 4 bases and J by 1 base. This CDR3 is 16 amino acids long. The rearrangement links TRBV29-1 to TRBJ2-7, with 7 nucleotides matching TRBD1. This TCR was sampled from an adult with an advanced solid tumor such as melanoma, head and neck, liver or kidney cancer. The specimen was CD4+ or CD8+ T cells sorted from blood, collected in a trial of the OX40 agonist ivuxolimab. The DNA for the CDR3 is TGCAGCGTTGCCCCAATGACAGGGCGACTATCCTACGAGCAGTACTTC. This gives the protein CSVAPMTGRLSYEQYF.